This TCR beta chain appears in the sequencing data of a study of cytomegalovirus exposure and HLA in healthy donors. Study observations and caveats: Altogether, 160 or so TCR beta chains were recorded as cytomegalovirus-associated. Using the classifier, cytomegalovirus status was reportedly diagnosed with high specificity and sensitivity.

CDR1 is SGHTA, CDR2 FQGNSA, per germline. The CDR3 covers 15 residues. Between the trimmed V and J ends, which lost 2 bases and 6 bases, there was a span of 14 bases. While the first cohort had several hundred subjects, the donors belonged to the separate validation cohort of fewer than 150 subjects. As regards this clone: What it binds is unknown.

Profiling relied on immunoSEQ multiplex PCR, and the TCRdb table lists in-frame clones only, not all of them. The sample has a few hundred thousand clones, around 87% seen once. This TCR was sampled from a woman aged 18-35 years in good health and CMV-seronegative. This chain links TRBV7-2 with TRBJ1-5; D perhaps matches TRBD1 (5 bases). The sample comprised PBMCs. The CDR3 reads CASSLNIQGSQPQHF. The CDR3 DNA sequence: TGTGCCAGCAGCTTAAATATCCAGGGCAGTCAGCCCCAGCATTTT.